The clone carrying this T cell receptor (beta chain) was counted ten times or more. The entry originates in a study of human T cells and chemical hapten exposure. Sample time point: patch test 1, 2 weeks after DPC sensitization. As to treatment: therapeutic diphenylcyclopropenone sensitization with weekly scalp DPC. The CDR3 consists of 13 residues. The germline V gene has CDR1 DFQATT and CDR2 SNEGSKA (reference sequence). Trimming took off 2 bases at V and 0 bases at J, with 8 bases between the two ends. TCRdb ran MiXCR on the RACE reads and lists one entry per CDR3 protein. Here the sample spans approximately 400,000 distinct CDR3 sequences, approximately 5% being singletons.

This clonotype originated in a woman in her forties or fifties with alopecia areata. Some clones in this sample may be carry-over from other donors' samples. The sequencing used whole blood, collected in connection with sensitization to the hapten diphenylcyclopropenone (DPC). The chain combines TRBV20-1 with TRBJ2-7; D remains unclear. The CDR3 DNA is TGCAGTGCTAGACAGAAAAGCTCCTACGAGCAGTACTTC. Translation: CSARQKSSYEQYF.